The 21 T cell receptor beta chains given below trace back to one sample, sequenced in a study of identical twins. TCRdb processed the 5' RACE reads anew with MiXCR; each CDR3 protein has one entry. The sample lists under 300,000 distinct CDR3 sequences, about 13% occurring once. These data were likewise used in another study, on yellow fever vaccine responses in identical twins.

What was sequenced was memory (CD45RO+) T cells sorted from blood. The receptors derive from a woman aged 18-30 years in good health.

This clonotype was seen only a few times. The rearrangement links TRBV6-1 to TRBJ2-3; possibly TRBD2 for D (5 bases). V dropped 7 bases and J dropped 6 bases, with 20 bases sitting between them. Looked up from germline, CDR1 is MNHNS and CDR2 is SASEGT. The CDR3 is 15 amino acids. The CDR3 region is CASTTRTTRRDTQYF. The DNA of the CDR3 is TGTGCCAGCACTACGAGGACGACAAGGAGGGATACGCAGTATTTT.

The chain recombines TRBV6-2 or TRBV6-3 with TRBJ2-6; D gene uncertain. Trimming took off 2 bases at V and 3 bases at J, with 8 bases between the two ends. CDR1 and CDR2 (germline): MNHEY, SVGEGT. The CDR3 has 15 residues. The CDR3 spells CASSYGSLGANVLTF. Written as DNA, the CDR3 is TGTGCCAGCAGTTACGGTTCGCTTGGGGCCAACGTCCTGACTTTC.

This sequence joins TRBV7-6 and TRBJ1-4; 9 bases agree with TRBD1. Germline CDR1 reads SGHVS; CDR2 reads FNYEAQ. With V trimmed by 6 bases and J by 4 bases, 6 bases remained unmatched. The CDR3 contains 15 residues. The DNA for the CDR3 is TGTGCCAGCAGATTAACAGGGGGCGGTAATGAAAAACTGTTTTTT. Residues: CASRLTGGGNEKLFF.

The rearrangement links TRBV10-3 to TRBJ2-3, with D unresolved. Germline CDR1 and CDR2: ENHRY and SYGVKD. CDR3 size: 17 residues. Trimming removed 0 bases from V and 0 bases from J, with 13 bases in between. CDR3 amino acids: CAISESLGPTSTDTQYF. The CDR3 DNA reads TGTGCCATCAGTGAGTCCCTGGGTCCAACTAGCACAGATACGCAGTATTTT.

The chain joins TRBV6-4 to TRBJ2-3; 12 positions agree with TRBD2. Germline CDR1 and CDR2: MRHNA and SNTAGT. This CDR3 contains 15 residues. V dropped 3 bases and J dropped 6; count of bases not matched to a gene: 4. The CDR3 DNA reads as TGTGCCAGCAGTGAACAAGGGACTAGCGGGGATACGCAGTATTTT. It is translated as CASSEQGTSGDTQYF.

CDR3 nucleotides: TGTGCCAGCAGCCACTCGGCACTAGCGGGAGGACCGTCCTACGAGCAGTACTTC. Translated, it gives CASSHSALAGGPSYEQYF. The chain couples TRBV6-2 or TRBV6-3 to TRBJ2-7; TRBD2 matches 12 bases. Germline V lookup: CDR1 MNHEY, CDR2 SVGEGT. The CDR3 length is 18 residues. The V gene end was trimmed by 6 bases and the J gene end by 1 base; junction bases not matched to a gene: 13.

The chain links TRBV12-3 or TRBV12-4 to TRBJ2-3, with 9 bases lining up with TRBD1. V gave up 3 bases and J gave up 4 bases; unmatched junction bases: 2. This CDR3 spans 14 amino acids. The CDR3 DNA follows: TGTGCCAGCAGTTTTGACAGGGGGTCAGATACGCAGTATTTT. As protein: CASSFDRGSDTQYF.

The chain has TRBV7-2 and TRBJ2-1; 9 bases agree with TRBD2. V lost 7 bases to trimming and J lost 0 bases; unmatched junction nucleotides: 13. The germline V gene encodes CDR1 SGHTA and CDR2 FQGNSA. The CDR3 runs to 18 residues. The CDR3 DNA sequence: TGTGCCAGCATTAGCGGGGGACAGTCGGAGGGCTCCTACAATGAGCAGTTCTTC. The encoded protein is CASISGGQSEGSYNEQFF.

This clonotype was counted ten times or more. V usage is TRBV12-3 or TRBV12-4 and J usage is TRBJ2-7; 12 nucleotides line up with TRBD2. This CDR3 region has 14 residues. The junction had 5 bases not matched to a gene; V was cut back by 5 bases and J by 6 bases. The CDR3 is CASSPPGLAGEQYF. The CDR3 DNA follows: TGTGCCAGCAGTCCGCCGGGACTAGCGGGCGAGCAGTACTTC.

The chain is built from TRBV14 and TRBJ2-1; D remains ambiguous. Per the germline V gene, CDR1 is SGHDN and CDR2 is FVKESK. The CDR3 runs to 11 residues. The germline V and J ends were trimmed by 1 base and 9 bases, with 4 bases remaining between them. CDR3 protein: CASSQVAEQFF. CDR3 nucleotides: TGTGCCAGCAGCCAAGTCGCTGAGCAGTTCTTC.

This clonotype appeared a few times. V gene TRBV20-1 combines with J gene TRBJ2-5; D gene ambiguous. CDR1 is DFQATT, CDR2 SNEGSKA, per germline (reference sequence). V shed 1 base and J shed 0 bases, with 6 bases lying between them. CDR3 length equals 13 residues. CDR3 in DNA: TGCAGTGCTAGAGCTGGGAACCAAGAGACCCAGTACTTC. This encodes CSARAGNQETQYF.

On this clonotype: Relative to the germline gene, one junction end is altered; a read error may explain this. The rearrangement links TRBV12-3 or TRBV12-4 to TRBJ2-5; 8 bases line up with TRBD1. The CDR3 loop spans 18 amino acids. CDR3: CASCLADQGAPSMETQYF. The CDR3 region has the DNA TGTGCCAGCTGTTTAGCGGATCAGGGGGCCCCCTCGATGGAGACCCAGTACTTC.

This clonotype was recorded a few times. The CDR3 DNA reads TGTGCCAGCAGTGAAGCCGTCCTAGGTCGCCGGGAGCTGTTTTTT. It is translated as CASSEAVLGRRELFF. The chain uses TRBV6-1 and TRBJ2-2; D ambiguous. Germline V gene lookup returns CDR1 MNHNS and CDR2 SASEGT. This CDR3 has 15 residues. V gave up 0 bases and J gave up 9 bases, with 14 bases separating them.

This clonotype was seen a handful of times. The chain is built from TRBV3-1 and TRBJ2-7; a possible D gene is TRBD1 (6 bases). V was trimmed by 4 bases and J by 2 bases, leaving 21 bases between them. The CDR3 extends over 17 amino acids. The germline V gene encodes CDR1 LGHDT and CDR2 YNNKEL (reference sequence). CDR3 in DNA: TGTGCCAGCAGCCCATCAGGGGCACAGCGATATACCTACGAGCAGTACTTC. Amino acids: CASSPSGAQRYTYEQYF.

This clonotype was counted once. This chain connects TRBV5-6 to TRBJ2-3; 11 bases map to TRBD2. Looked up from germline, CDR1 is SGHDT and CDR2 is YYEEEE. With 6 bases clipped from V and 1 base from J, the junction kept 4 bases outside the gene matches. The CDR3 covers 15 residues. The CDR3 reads CASNPSGRRTDTQYF. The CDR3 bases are TGTGCCAGCAACCCTAGCGGGAGGCGCACAGATACGCAGTATTTT.

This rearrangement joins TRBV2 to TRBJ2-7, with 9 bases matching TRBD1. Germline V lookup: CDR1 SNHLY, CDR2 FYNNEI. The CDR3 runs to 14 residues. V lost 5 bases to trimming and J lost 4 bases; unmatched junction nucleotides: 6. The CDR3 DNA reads TGTGCCAGCAGTATACAGGGGGCAGGGTACGAGCAGTACTTC. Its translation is CASSIQGAGYEQYF.

The CDR3 loop reads CASSLAGDFSGANVLTF. In nucleotides, the CDR3 is TGTGCCAGCAGTTTAGCAGGGGACTTCTCTGGGGCCAACGTCCTGACTTTC. This sequence joins TRBV12-3 or TRBV12-4 and TRBJ2-6, with a possible D match to TRBD2 (6 bases). Trimming removed 0 bases at V and 0 bases at J, with 9 bases between. CDR3 size: 17 residues.

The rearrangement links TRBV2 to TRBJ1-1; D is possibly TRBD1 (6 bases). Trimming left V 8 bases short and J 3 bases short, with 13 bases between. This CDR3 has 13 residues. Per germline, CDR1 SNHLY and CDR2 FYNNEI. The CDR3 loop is CASGIQGYTEAFF. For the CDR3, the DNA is TGTGCCAGCGGAATACAGGGTTACACTGAAGCTTTCTTT.

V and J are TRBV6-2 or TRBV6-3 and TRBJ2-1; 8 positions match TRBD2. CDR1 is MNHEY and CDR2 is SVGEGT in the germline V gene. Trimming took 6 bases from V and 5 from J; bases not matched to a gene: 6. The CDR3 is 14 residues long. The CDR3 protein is CASRETSVHNEQFF. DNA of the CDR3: TGTGCCAGCAGGGAGACTAGCGTCCACAATGAGCAGTTCTTC.

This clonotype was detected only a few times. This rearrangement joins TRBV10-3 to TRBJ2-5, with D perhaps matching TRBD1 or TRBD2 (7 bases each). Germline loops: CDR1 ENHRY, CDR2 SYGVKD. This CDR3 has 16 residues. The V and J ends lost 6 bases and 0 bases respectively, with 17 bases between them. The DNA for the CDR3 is TGTGCCATCAGGAAGGGGGCTAGCGGTAACCAAGAGACCCAGTACTTC. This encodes CAIRKGASGNQETQYF.

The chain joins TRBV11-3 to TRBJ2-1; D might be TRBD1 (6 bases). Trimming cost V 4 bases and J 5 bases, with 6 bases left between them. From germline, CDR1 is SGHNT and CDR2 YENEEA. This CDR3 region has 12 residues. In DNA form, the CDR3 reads TGTGCCAGCAGCTACAGGGACAATGAGCAGTTCTTC. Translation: CASSYRDNEQFF.